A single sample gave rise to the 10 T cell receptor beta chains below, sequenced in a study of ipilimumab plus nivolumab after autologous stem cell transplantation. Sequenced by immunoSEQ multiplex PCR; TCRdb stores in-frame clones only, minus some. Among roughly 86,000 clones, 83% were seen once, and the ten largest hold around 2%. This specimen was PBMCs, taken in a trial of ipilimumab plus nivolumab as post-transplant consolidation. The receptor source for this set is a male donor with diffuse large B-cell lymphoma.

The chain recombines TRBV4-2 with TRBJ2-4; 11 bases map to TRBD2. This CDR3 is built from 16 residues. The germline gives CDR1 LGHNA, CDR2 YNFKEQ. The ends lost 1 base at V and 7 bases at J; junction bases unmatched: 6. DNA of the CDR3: TGTGCCAGCAGCCAAGCGATTAGCGGGGGGGCTAACATTCAGTACTTC. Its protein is CASSQAISGGANIQYF.

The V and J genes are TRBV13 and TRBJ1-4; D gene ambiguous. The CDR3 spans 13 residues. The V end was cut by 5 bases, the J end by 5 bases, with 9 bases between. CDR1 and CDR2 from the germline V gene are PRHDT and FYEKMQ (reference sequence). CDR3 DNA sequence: TGTGCCAGCAGCGAGACGGGGAATGAAAAACTGTTTTTT. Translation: CASSETGNEKLFF.

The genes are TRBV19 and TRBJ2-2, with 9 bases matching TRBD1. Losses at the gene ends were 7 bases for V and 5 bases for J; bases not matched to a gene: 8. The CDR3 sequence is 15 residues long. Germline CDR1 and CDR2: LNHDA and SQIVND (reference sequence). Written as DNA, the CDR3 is TGTGCCAGTATCAAACAGGGGGCGGGGACCGGGGAGCTGTTTTTT. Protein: CASIKQGAGTGELFF.

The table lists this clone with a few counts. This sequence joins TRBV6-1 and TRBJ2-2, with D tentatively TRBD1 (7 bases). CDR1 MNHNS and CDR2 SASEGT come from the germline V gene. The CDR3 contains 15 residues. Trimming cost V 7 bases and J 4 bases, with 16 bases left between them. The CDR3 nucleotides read TGTGCCAGCATGAGGTACAGGGGAGGCACCGGGGAGCTGTTTTTT. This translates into CASMRYRGGTGELFF.

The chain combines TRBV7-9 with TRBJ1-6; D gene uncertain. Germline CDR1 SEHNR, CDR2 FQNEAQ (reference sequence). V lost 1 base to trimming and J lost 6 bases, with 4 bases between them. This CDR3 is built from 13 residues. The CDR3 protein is CASSLDVNSPLHF. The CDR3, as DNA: TGTGCCAGCAGCTTAGACGTTAATTCACCCCTCCACTTT.

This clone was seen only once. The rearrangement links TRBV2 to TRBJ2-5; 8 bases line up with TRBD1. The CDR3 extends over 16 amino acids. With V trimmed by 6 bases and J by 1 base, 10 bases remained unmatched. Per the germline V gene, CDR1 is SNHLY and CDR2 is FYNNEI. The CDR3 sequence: CASRRARQGIQETQYF. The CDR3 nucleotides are TGTGCCAGCAGGAGAGCGAGACAGGGGATCCAAGAGACCCAGTACTTC.

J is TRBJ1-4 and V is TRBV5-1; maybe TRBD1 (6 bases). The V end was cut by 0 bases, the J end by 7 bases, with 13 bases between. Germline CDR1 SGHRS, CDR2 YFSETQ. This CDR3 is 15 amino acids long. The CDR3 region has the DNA TGCGCCAGCAGCTTGGCGGGGGCCCGGGGTGAAAAACTGTTTTTT. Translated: CASSLAGARGEKLFF.

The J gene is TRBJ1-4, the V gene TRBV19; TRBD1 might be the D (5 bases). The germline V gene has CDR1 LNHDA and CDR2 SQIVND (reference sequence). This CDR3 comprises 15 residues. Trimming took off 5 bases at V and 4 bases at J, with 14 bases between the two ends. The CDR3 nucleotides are TGTGCCAGTAGTGCAGCCGGGACCCGTAATGAAAAACTGTTTTTT. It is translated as CASSAAGTRNEKLFF.

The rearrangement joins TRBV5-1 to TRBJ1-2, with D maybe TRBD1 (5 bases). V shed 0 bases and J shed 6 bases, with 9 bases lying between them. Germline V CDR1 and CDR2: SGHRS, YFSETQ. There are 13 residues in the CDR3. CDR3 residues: CASSLVAGDGYTF. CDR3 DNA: TGCGCCAGCAGCTTGGTCGCGGGGGATGGCTACACCTTC.

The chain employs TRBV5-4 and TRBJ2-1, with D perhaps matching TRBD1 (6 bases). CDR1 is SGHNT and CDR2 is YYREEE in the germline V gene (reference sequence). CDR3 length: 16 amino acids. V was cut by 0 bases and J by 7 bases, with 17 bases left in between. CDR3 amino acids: CASSLEGTTRHNEQFF. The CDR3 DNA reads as TGTGCCAGCAGCTTGGAAGGGACAACAAGGCATAATGAGCAGTTCTTC.